These T cell receptor beta chains were read from a single sample in a study of blood T cells in healthy people across ages. In TCRdb, the 5' RACE reads were re-called with MiXCR into one record per CDR3 protein. The sample carries about 970,000 distinct CDR3 sequences, about 51% recorded once. Sequencing was carried out using blood. These receptors originate from an older woman in good health. CDR3s include the opening cysteine and the closing phenylalanine or tryptophan. D genes are given only for firm matches. Clone size is given for some rows only: seen once, a few or many times, or a class if the clone is expanded.

TRBV5-6,-,few,TRBJ2-7,CASSQTGIYEQYF,TGTGCCAGCAGTCAAACAGGGATCTACGAGCAGTACTTC
TRBV20-1,-,-,TRBJ2-3,CSASYLDTQYF,TGCAGTGCTAGTTACCTAGATACGCAGTATTTT
TRBV5-6,-,few,TRBJ2-7,CASGSLSYEQYF,TGTGCCAGCGGCTCCCTAAGCTACGAGCAGTACTTC
TRBV29-1,TRBD1,few,TRBJ2-3,CSAGQGAQDTQYF,TGCAGCGCGGGACAGGGGGCACAAGATACGCAGTATTTT
TRBV7-2,-,few,TRBJ2-1,CASSPVWVNEQFF,TGTGCCAGCAGCCCAGTGTGGGTCAATGAGCAGTTCTTC
TRBV6-1,TRBD1,-,TRBJ2-5,CASRGTGAETQYF,TGTGCCAGCAGGGGGACAGGGGCGGAGACCCAGTACTTC
TRBV6-1,-,-,TRBJ1-5,CASSEQVNQPQHF,TGTGCCAGCAGTGAACAGGTCAATCAGCCCCAGCATTTT
TRBV10-3,-,-,TRBJ2-3,CAIRGPTGASENTDTQYF,TGTGCCATCAGGGGACCCACCGGCGCTAGCGAGAACACAGATACGCAGTATTTT
TRBV28,-,-,TRBJ2-3,CASSPRQFRTLTDTQYF,TGTGCCAGCAGTCCCCGACAGTTTAGAACCCTTACAGATACGCAGTATTTT
TRBV20-1,-,few,TRBJ2-7,CSASPPGYREQYF,TGCAGTGCTAGCCCCCCAGGGTATCGCGAGCAGTACTTC
TRBV27,TRBD1,-,TRBJ2-7,CASSQTPRGPYEQYF,TGTGCCAGCAGTCAAACTCCCAGGGGGCCCTACGAGCAGTACTTC
TRBV12-3/TRBV12-4,TRBD2,-,TRBJ2-3,CASGLAGGPVTDTQYF,TGTGCCAGCGGCCTCGCGGGAGGGCCCGTCACAGATACGCAGTATTTT
TRBV20-1,TRBD2,-,TRBJ2-1,CSARFTSVTRSYNEQFF,TGCAGTGCGCGGTTCACTAGCGTAACAAGATCGTACAATGAGCAGTTCTTC
TRBV2,-,few,TRBJ1-4,CASSGQFEGEKLFF,TGTGCCAGCAGTGGGCAGTTCGAGGGCGAAAAACTGTTTTTT
TRBV9,TRBD1,-,TRBJ2-5,CASTTGANSLGETQYF,TGTGCCAGCACCACAGGGGCGAACTCTTTGGGGGAGACCCAGTACTTC
TRBV29-1,-,-,TRBJ2-1,CSVDYGRDRSYNEQFF,TGCAGCGTTGATTACGGGAGGGACAGGTCCTACAATGAGCAGTTCTTC
TRBV5-5,TRBD1,-,TRBJ2-7,CASSFWTGTYEQYF,TGTGCCAGCAGCTTCTGGACAGGGACCTACGAGCAGTACTTC
TRBV7-9,TRBD2,-,TRBJ2-3,CASSLAGTSGKRGTQYF,TGTGCCAGCAGCTTAGCCGGGACTAGCGGGAAAAGGGGTACGCAGTATTTT
TRBV7-9,-,-,TRBJ2-5,CASSLDSSSFLSYF,TGTGCCAGCAGCTTAGATTCGTCCTCTTTTCTCTCGTACTTC
TRBV4-2,-,few,TRBJ1-2,CASSQDSRAGGYTF,TGTGCCAGCAGCCAAGATTCTAGGGCGGGGGGCTACACCTTC
TRBV10-3,TRBD2,many,TRBJ2-7,CAISESTSGMVYEQYF,TGTGCCATCAGTGAGTCGACTAGCGGGATGGTATACGAGCAGTACTTC
TRBV15,-,few,TRBJ2-5,CATSRKKGPGIRETQYF,TGTGCCACCAGTCGCAAGAAGGGACCGGGTATTCGGGAGACCCAGTACTTC
TRBV29-1,-,few,TRBJ2-1,CSVGRGGGYNEQFF,TGCAGCGTTGGGCGGGGAGGTGGCTACAATGAGCAGTTCTTC
TRBV28,-,-,TRBJ2-7,CASSPGLPFEQYF,TGTGCCAGCAGTCCCGGGCTTCCCTTCGAGCAGTACTTC
TRBV12-3/TRBV12-4,TRBD1,-,TRBJ2-5,CASSPTTGGGQETQYF,TGTGCCAGCAGTCCTACAACAGGGGGCGGCCAAGAGACCCAGTACTTC
TRBV5-1,-,-,TRBJ2-1,CASSLAPQESYNEQFF,TGCGCCAGCAGCTTGGCCCCACAAGAATCCTACAATGAGCAGTTCTTC
TRBV12-3/TRBV12-4,-,-,TRBJ2-3,CASSSLGRVNTDTQYF,TGTGCCAGCAGTTCTTTGGGCAGGGTGAACACAGATACGCAGTATTTT
TRBV28,TRBD2,-,TRBJ2-5,CASSFRGSGIQETQYF,TGTGCCAGCAGTTTCAGGGGTAGCGGGATTCAAGAGACCCAGTACTTC
TRBV14,-,once,TRBJ2-7,CASSQDVRSWRVPPKAYEQYF,TGTGCCAGCAGCCAAGATGTGCGCTCTTGGCGGGTCCCCCCCAAGGCCTACGAGCAGTACTTC
TRBV14,-,-,TRBJ2-3,CASSQPNQPRGTVLTDTQYF,TGTGCCAGCAGCCAACCCAACCAACCCCGGGGGACAGTCCTCACAGATACGCAGTATTTT
TRBV5-1,TRBD1,few,TRBJ2-1,CASSLGGTGMNNEQFF,TGCGCCAGCAGCTTGGGGGGGACAGGGATGAACAATGAGCAGTTCTTC
TRBV10-2,-,-,TRBJ2-3,CASRPDGTDTQYF,TGCGCCAGCAGACCAGATGGGACAGATACGCAGTATTTT
TRBV13,-,-,TRBJ2-7,CASSARRGYEQYF,TGTGCCAGCAGCGCGCGAAGAGGGTACGAGCAGTACTTC
TRBV7-6,TRBD2,-,TRBJ2-1,CASSSGLAEYNEQFF,TGTGCCAGCAGCTCAGGACTAGCGGAATACAATGAGCAGTTCTTC
TRBV20-1,TRBD2,many,TRBJ2-7,CSALGRRTSGMFVEQYF,TGCAGTGCTTTAGGCCGCCGGACTAGCGGGATGTTCGTTGAGCAGTACTTC
TRBV12-3/TRBV12-4,-,-,TRBJ2-7,CARSLETVTYEQYF,TGTGCCAGGAGCCTTGAGACCGTCACCTACGAGCAGTACTTC
TRBV14,-,-,TRBJ2-7,CASSQDSRGTYEQYF,TGTGCCAGCAGCCAAGACTCTAGGGGCACCTACGAGCAGTACTTC
TRBV29-1,-,-,TRBJ2-7,CSVVGHEQYF,TGCAGCGTTGTTGGCCACGAGCAGTACTTC
TRBV13,-,-,TRBJ2-1,CASNSAYNEQFF,TGTGCCAGCAACTCAGCCTACAATGAGCAGTTCTTC
TRBV5-4,-,-,TRBJ2-7,CASSSKYLTNSYDQYF,TGTGCCAGCAGCTCAAAGTACCTGACCAACTCCTACGATCAGTACTTC
TRBV7-2,-,few,TRBJ1-2,CASSLSLGGYTF,TGTGCCAGCAGCTTATCTCTGGGTGGCTACACCTTC
TRBV15,TRBD1,-,TRBJ2-7,CATSTGDRANEQYF,TGTGCCACCAGCACTGGGGACAGGGCGAATGAGCAGTACTTC
TRBV6-6,TRBD2,few,TRBJ2-3,CASSRTSGTTTDTQYF,TGTGCCAGCAGCCGGACTAGCGGGACGACCACAGATACGCAGTATTTT
TRBV2,-,few,TRBJ2-6,CASSRDGTSGANVLTF,TGTGCCAGCTCGAGGGACGGAACCTCTGGGGCCAACGTCCTGACTTTC
TRBV29-1,TRBD2,-,TRBJ2-3,CSVDDGREALMSTDTRYF,TGCAGCGTTGATGACGGGCGGGAGGCCTTAATGAGCACAGATACGCGGTATTTT
TRBV28,TRBD2,few,TRBJ2-7,CASSFRPTSGSPYEQYF,TGTGCCAGCAGTTTTAGACCCACTAGCGGGAGTCCCTACGAGCAGTACTTC
TRBV7-6,-,once,TRBJ2-1,CASSPHPGSASSIEQFF,TGTGCCAGCAGCCCACACCCGGGGAGTGCTAGTAGTATCGAGCAGTTCTTC
TRBV5-1,-,few,TRBJ2-7,CASSLAGLDEQYF,TGCGCCAGCAGCTTGGCCGGGCTCGACGAGCAGTACTTC
TRBV27,-,few,TRBJ2-4,CASSPGLRRDIQYF,TGTGCCAGCAGCCCGGGACTCCGGAGGGACATTCAGTACTTC
TRBV6-5,-,-,TRBJ1-6,CASSSGPLFPLHF,TGTGCCAGCAGTTCGGGACCTCTTTTTCCCCTCCACTTT